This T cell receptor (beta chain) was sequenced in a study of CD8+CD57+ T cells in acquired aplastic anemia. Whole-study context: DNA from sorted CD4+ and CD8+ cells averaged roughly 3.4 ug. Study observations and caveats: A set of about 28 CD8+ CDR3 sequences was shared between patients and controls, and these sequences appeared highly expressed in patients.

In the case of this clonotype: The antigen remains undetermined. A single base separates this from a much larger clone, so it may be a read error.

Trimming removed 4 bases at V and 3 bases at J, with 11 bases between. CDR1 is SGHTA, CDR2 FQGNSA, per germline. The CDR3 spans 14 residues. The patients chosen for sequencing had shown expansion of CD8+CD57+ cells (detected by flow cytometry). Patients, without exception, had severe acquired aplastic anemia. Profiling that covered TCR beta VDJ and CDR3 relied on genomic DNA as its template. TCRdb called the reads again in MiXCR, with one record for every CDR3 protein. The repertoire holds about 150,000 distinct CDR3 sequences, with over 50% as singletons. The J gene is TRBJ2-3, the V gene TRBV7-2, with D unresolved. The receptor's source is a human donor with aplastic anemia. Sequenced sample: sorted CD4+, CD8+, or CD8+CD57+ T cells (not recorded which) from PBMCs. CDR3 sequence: CASSSFSWTDTQYF. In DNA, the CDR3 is TGTGCCAGCAGCTCGTTTTCATGGACAGATACGCAGTATTTT.